This TCR beta chain originates from a study of blood T cell repertoires in COVID-19. In the study overall: T cells, B-cell-depleted T cells, or PBMCs supplied cDNA or gDNA.

Germline V gene lookup returns CDR1 PRHDT and CDR2 FYEKMQ (reference sequence). V shed 0 bases and J 5 bases; nucleotides not matched to a gene: 6. The CDR3 is 17 amino acids. Profiling relied on immunoSEQ multiplex PCR, and the TCRdb table lists in-frame clones only, not all of them. The data show 85,000 to 100,000 clones, with around 67% seen just once and under 30% held by the top ten. J is TRBJ2-5 and V is TRBV13, with 13 positions matching TRBD2. Material: peripheral blood. The sequence was obtained from a woman between 55 and 75 years old in a cohort sampled during active or convalescent COVID-19. CDR3 bases: TGTGCCAGCAGCTTAGGACTAGCGGGGGGGCCGGTGGAGACCCAGTACTTC. This sequence encodes CASSLGLAGGPVETQYF.